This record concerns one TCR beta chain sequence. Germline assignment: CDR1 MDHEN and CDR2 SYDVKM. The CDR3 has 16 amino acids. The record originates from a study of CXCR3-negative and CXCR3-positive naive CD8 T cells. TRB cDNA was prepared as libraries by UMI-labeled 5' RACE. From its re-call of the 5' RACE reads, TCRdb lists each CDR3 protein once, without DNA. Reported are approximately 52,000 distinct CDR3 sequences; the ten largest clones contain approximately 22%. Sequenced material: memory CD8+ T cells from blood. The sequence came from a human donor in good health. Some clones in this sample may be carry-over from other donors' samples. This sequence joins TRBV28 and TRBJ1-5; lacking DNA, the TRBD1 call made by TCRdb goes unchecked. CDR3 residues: CASSSSPGGSNQPQHF.